These 19 T cell receptor beta chains were sequenced from one sample in a study of response to subunit inactivated influenza vaccine. TCRdb recomputed calls from the RT-PCR reads with MiXCR, one row per CDR3 protein. This sample has 450,000 to 600,000 distinct CDR3 sequences, with about 15% found just once. The source material was CD4+ T cells sorted from PBMCs, sampled less than 30 months after vaccination. These receptor sequences come from a man aged 50 to 75 who received an inactivated influenza vaccine.

This clonotype appeared a few times. V and J are TRBV4-2 and TRBJ2-1; no reliable D call. The ends were cut back, 0 bases at V and 4 bases at J, with 10 bases in the middle. The CDR3 sequence is 15 residues long. The germline gives CDR1 LGHNA, CDR2 YNFKEQ. The CDR3 DNA reads as TGTGCCAGCAGCCAAGACCCGGCTGGGTACAATGAGCAGTTCTTC. This translates into CASSQDPAGYNEQFF.

The DNA of the CDR3 is TGTGCCAGCAGTGAAAGGGGACTCTACGAGCAGTACTTC. It codes for CASSERGLYEQYF. This chain connects TRBV2 to TRBJ2-7; possibly TRBD2 for D (6 bases). Germline CDR1 is SNHLY and CDR2 is FYNNEI. Trimming took off 2 bases at V and 3 bases at J, with 8 bases between the two ends. CDR3 length: 13 residues.

The table lists this clonotype with a few counts. The genes are TRBV6-5 and TRBJ2-5, with TRBD2 matching 13 bases. This CDR3 has 16 amino acids. The germline gives CDR1 MNHEY, CDR2 SVGAGI. Losses at the gene ends were 6 bases for V and 2 bases for J; bases not matched to a gene: 6. The DNA of the CDR3 is TGTGCCAGCAGCTACGGACTAGCGGGAGCTCAAGAGACCCAGTACTTC. Amino acids: CASSYGLAGAQETQYF.

This clonotype was picked up a small number of times. This rearrangement joins TRBV12-3 or TRBV12-4 to TRBJ2-2, with a tentative D call TRBD2 (6 bases). Trimming shortened V by 3 bases and J by 4 bases, and 12 bases separated the two germline ends. This CDR3 has 15 residues. The CDR3 here is CASSLRGAGTGELFF. DNA of the CDR3: TGTGCCAGCAGTTTGAGGGGAGCGGGCACCGGGGAGCTGTTTTTT.

This clonotype appeared once. The V call is TRBV12-3 or TRBV12-4, the J call TRBJ2-2; D is undetermined. Trimming took off 10 bases at V and 2 bases at J, with 17 bases between the two ends. CDR3 length: 15 amino acids. CDR3 bases: TGTGCCAACACGTTGGCCTCGCGAAACACCGGGGAGCTGTTTTTT. The encoded protein is CANTLASRNTGELFF.

The gene calls are TRBV7-2 and TRBJ1-2, with 8 bases aligning to TRBD1. V shed 5 bases, J shed 3 bases, and the junction held 5 bases outside the gene matches. There are 14 residues in the CDR3. Germline V lookup: CDR1 SGHTA, CDR2 FQGNSA. The CDR3 region has the DNA TGTGCCAGCAGCGAAGTACAGGGGGACTATGGCTACACCTTC. It encodes CASSEVQGDYGYTF.

The CDR3 loop is CASQGQRNEKLFF. The CDR3 region has the DNA TGTGCCAGTCAGGGACAGAGGAATGAAAAACTGTTTTTT. The V gene is TRBV25-1, the J gene TRBJ1-4, with 7 bases identical to TRBD1. The germline V gene has CDR1 MGHDK and CDR2 SYGVNS. CDR3 length: 13 residues. Germline trimming cut 9 bases from V and 5 bases from J; bases unmatched to any gene: 6.

V and J are TRBV3-1 and TRBJ2-3, with TRBD2 matching over 8 bases. Germline V CDR1 and CDR2: LGHDT, YNNKEL (reference sequence). J was trimmed by 6 bases and V by 0 bases; bases with no gene match: 8. The CDR3 covers 16 residues. The CDR3 sequence is CASSQDFGGAVDTQYF. Here the CDR3 DNA reads TGTGCCAGCAGCCAAGATTTCGGGGGGGCCGTGGATACGCAGTATTTT.

This sequence joins TRBV7-6 and TRBJ2-3, with 10 bases that match TRBD1. The CDR3 runs 16 residues. Unmatched junction bases numbered 12, after V lost 5 bases and J lost 7 bases. The germline V gene has CDR1 SGHVS and CDR2 FNYEAQ. The CDR3 loop is CASSISRTGGIYTQYF. CDR3 coding DNA: TGTGCCAGCAGCATATCTCGGACAGGGGGGATATATACGCAGTATTTT.

This clonotype appeared many times. This chain connects TRBV6-1 to TRBJ2-1; tentatively, D is TRBD2 (5 bases). The CDR3 contains 14 residues. The V and J ends lost 6 bases and 2 bases respectively, with 11 bases between them. Germline CDR1 reads MNHNS; CDR2 reads SASEGT. Here the CDR3 reads CASRWRVPYNEQFF. The CDR3 coding sequence is TGTGCCAGCAGATGGCGGGTACCCTACAATGAGCAGTTCTTC.

The sample holds many counts of this clonotype. V gene TRBV20-1 combines with J gene TRBJ1-4; D call uncertain. This CDR3 comprises 10 residues. The V gene lost 6 bases and the J gene lost 8 bases, with 7 bases spanning the gap. Germline CDR1 and CDR2: DFQATT and SNEGSKA (reference sequence). CDR3 nucleotide sequence: TGCAGTGCCCGCGGGGAAAAACTGTTTTTT. Its translation: CSARGEKLFF.

The chain uses TRBV12-3 or TRBV12-4 and TRBJ2-3; D possibly corresponds to TRBD2 (6 bases). Between the trimmed V and J ends, which lost 11 bases and 2 bases, there was a span of 26 bases. The CDR3 covers 17 residues. DNA of the CDR3: TGTGCCTCCTCTGAGAGTGGGCCGGGACTGTTCACAGATACGCAGTATTTT. This translates into CASSESGPGLFTDTQYF.

V gene TRBV5-6 combines with J gene TRBJ1-1; D is perhaps TRBD1 (6 bases). The CDR3 runs to 14 residues. Germline CDR1 is SGHDT and CDR2 is YYEEEE. Trimming stripped 4 bases from V and 4 bases from J, with 14 bases between. The CDR3 DNA sequence: TGTGCCAGCAGCGCCCAGGGGCTGGGCACTGAAGCTTTCTTT. It translates to CASSAQGLGTEAFF.

This clonotype was counted between two and nine times. The genes are TRBV5-1 and TRBJ1-5; D ambiguous. The V end was cut by 0 bases, the J end by 2 bases, with 6 bases between. The CDR3 contains 14 residues. Germline CDR1 SGHRS, CDR2 YFSETQ. The CDR3 sequence is CASSLEPGNQPQHF. In DNA form, the CDR3 reads TGCGCCAGCAGCTTGGAGCCAGGCAATCAGCCCCAGCATTTT. The full variable domain, rest sourced from reference TRBV5-1 and TRBJ1-5, is KAGVTQTPRYLIKTRGQQVTLSCSPISGHRSVSWYQQTPGQGLQFLFEYFSETQRNKGNFPGRFSGRQFSNSRSEMNVSTLELGDSALYLCASSLEPGNQPQHFGDGTRLSIL.

The chain has TRBV4-3 and TRBJ2-7, with a weak D call TRBD2 (5 bases). Germline assignment: CDR1 LGHNA and CDR2 YSLEER. This CDR3 is built from 15 residues. V shed 0 bases and J shed 7 bases, with 16 bases lying between them. The CDR3 is CASSQDPGSFREQYF. The CDR3 coding sequence is TGCGCCAGCAGCCAAGACCCGGGGTCCTTCCGGGAGCAGTACTTC.

This clonotype came up a few times. The CDR3 nucleotides read TGCAGTGCCACACCTGCAGGGAGAGAGACCCAGTACTTC. Encoded protein: CSATPAGRETQYF. The V call is TRBV20-1, the J call TRBJ2-5; the D gene could be TRBD1 or TRBD2 (5 bases each). Trimming removed 6 bases from V and 4 bases from J, with 15 bases in between. Germline V lookup: CDR1 DFQATT, CDR2 SNEGSKA (reference sequence). The CDR3 is made up of 13 amino acids.

This clonotype showed up just a few times. This chain connects TRBV7-9 to TRBJ2-2; TRBD1 agrees at 7 bases. The ends lost 5 bases at V and 3 bases at J; junction bases unmatched: 6. The CDR3 runs to 15 residues. CDR1 is SEHNR, CDR2 FQNEAQ, per germline (reference sequence). CDR3 DNA sequence: TGTGCCAGCAGCCCTCTGACAGGGCACACCGGGGAGCTGTTTTTT. As protein: CASSPLTGHTGELFF.

The chain links TRBV20-1 to TRBJ2-1; a weak D match, TRBD2 (6 bases). The V end lost 1 base, the J end lost 0 bases, and 13 bases lay between the germline ends. CDR3 length equals 16 residues. Germline CDR1 reads DFQATT; CDR2 reads SNEGSKA (reference sequence). CDR3 bases: TGCAGTGCTAGAGTACCGGGACTCGGCTCCTACAATGAGCAGTTCTTC. This sequence encodes CSARVPGLGSYNEQFF.

The chain has TRBV11-1 and TRBJ2-4; weak D call: TRBD1 (6 bases). The germline CDR1 and CDR2 sequences are SGHAT and FQDESV (reference sequence). CDR3 length: 16 residues. The ends were cut back, 3 bases at V and 1 base at J, with 13 bases in the middle. This CDR3 is CASSLGTFGAKNIQYF. Written as DNA, the CDR3 is TGTGCCAGCAGCTTGGGGACATTTGGGGCCAAAAACATTCAGTACTTC.